The clone carrying this TCR beta chain was detected ten times or more. Its matching antigen is unknown. CDR1 is SGDLS and CDR2 is YYNGEE in the germline V gene. This CDR3 is built from 16 residues. V shed 4 bases and J shed 12 bases, with 26 bases lying between them. RNA transcripts were the template for amplifying TCR beta CDR3 regions. HTBI primers were the set used in a first-round RT-PCR of the TCR CDR3. TCRdb processed the multiplex PCR reads anew with MiXCR; each CDR3 protein has one entry. The table records over 90,000 distinct CDR3 sequences, roughly 44% of them present only once. This sample holds PBMCs from 8 to 10 ml fresh peripheral blood. The sample originates from a study of T cells in Graves' hyperthyroidism and ophthalmopathy. Whole-study results and caveats: In simple terms, a model built on 13 V-J features told ophthalmopathy apart from stable hyperthyroidism.

J is TRBJ2-1 and V is TRBV9; weak D call: TRBD1 (8 bases). This TCR was recovered from a man aged 40-49 years with Graves' hyperthyroidism. Sequencing used blood. Here the CDR3 DNA reads TGTGCCAGCAGCTCGCGGGATCTACAGGGGGGGTTGGGGCAGTTCTTC. It yields the protein CASSSRDLQGGLGQFF.